This paragraph covers one TCR beta chain sequence. Its antigen target is currently unknown. No much larger clone exists at a distance of one base, and base qualities are not known. The data are from a study of CD8 T cells in ankylosing spondylitis (dated by TCRdb to about 2017). Some background on the complete study: The study set out to find disease-linked TCR variants by profiling T cell receptor beta repertoires in ankylosing spondylitis patients and healthy donors. The whole study cohort included 85 to 120 healthy donors and 20 to 30 ankylosing spondylitis patients. Peripheral blood was sampled, and synovial fluid was also collected from ankylosing spondylitis patients.

Data came from an Illumina HiSeq 2500. Quantitative 5'-RACE with molecular barcodes was used to prepare TCR beta libraries. From the authors' description of their analysis: Disease-linked TCR variants were identified with a new computational method built on a probabilistic model of VDJ rearrangement. Clones were called with MiXCR by TCRdb after fastp trimmed the public reads at Q25, and only in-frame beta chains were retained. Rows are unified per CDR3 protein, each entry keeping the most common DNA and genes. The V and J calls were determined by TCRdb, not by the authors. This sample has 150,000 to 250,000 distinct CDR3 sequences in its table, and roughly 13% of those were observed once. Approximately 15% of the sample rests with the top ten. Via the germline V gene, CDR1 is KGHSY and CDR2 FQNENV. The germline V end is reduced by 4 bases and the J end by 1 base; junction bases left unmatched: 10. Including cysteine and phenylalanine, the CDR3 has 16 amino acids. The read is trimmed to its CDR3 DNA, 48 bases read in frame from base 1.

Findings and caveats that apply to the study as a whole: In peripheral blood, the disease-linked clones were found at relatively low frequencies and had a CD8+ phenotype. Blood from ankylosing spondylitis patients appeared to be characterized by a TCR beta motif composed of 7 to 9 highly homologous amino acid variants. The disease-linked clones were reported as significantly enriched in matched synovial fluid samples from ankylosing spondylitis patients. Some motif variants had previously been reported in the synovial fluid and blood of reactive arthritis patients, which suggests shared mechanisms of disease initiation.

The chain couples TRBV16 to TRBJ2-7, with 7 bases matching TRBD1. What was sequenced was blood, either unsorted or a sorted T cell fraction (not recorded which). The sequence derives from a male donor with ankylosing spondylitis or in good health (not recorded which). The DNA is TGTGCCAGCAGCCCCCCTTCGGGACAGCCTTCCTACGAGCAGTACTTC. The resulting protein is CASSPPSGQPSYEQYF.